Each of the 24 T cell receptor beta chains below was sequenced from the same sample in a study of T cells after yellow fever vaccination. TCRdb re-called the 5' RACE reads with MiXCR, one entry per CDR3 protein. Of hundreds of thousands of distinct CDR3 sequences listed, around an eighth are singletons. This material consisted of PBMCs, taken on the day of the yellow fever booster vaccination. The receptors shown here come from a man aged 25 to 45 who received the YFV17D yellow fever vaccine.

This clonotype was seen many times. The chain recombines TRBV7-2 with TRBJ2-1, with 12 bases fitting TRBD2. The CDR3 extends over 15 amino acids. The V gene end was trimmed by 3 bases and the J gene end by 4 bases; junction bases not matched to a gene: 1. Germline values: CDR1 SGHTA, CDR2 FQGNSA. CDR3 sequence: CASSFTSGRYNEQFF. CDR3 coding DNA: TGTGCCAGCAGCTTTACTAGCGGGAGGTACAATGAGCAGTTCTTC.

In its sample, this clonotype was seen a few times. The gene calls are TRBV12-1 and TRBJ2-1; TRBD2, the D gene given by the table, was not confirmed from the DNA. TRBV12-1 has pseudogene status. The CDR3 is 15 amino acids. CDR3 amino acids: CASSLSSGRRNEQFF. The CDR3, as DNA: TGTGCCAGCAGCTTATCTAGCGGGAGACGTAATGAGCAGTTCTTC.

This clonotype was observed a few times. V gene TRBV20-1 combines with J gene TRBJ2-1; D may be TRBD2 (5 bases). Trimming took 6 bases from V and 5 from J, leaving 17 bases between them. The germline gives CDR1 DFQATT, CDR2 SNEGSKA (reference sequence). The CDR3 is 14 amino acids. This CDR3 is CSAQKGGPDNEQFF. The CDR3 bases are TGCAGTGCCCAGAAAGGAGGACCAGACAATGAGCAGTTCTTC.

This clonotype was counted ten times or more. This chain joins TRBV12-3 or TRBV12-4 and TRBJ2-1; a weak D match, TRBD2 (6 bases). The CDR3 is made up of 15 amino acids. The V end was cut by 5 bases, the J end by 4 bases, with 15 bases between. In nucleotides, the CDR3 is TGTGCCAGCAGTCCGGCGGGGCGGATGTACAATGAGCAGTTCTTC. This encodes CASSPAGRMYNEQFF.

The chain carries TRBV12-5 and TRBJ2-1, with D perhaps matching TRBD2 (6 bases). CDR1 is LGHNT, CDR2 FRNRAP, per germline. The length of the CDR3 is 13 residues. Trimming shortened V by 1 base and J by 8 bases, and 9 bases separated the two germline ends. The CDR3 loop reads CASGLALAYEQFF. The CDR3 bases are TGTGCTAGTGGTTTGGCCCTAGCGTATGAGCAGTTCTTC.

This clonotype occurred a few times. The chain couples TRBV3-1 to TRBJ2-3; D unresolved. Per the germline V gene, CDR1 is LGHDT and CDR2 is YNNKEL (reference sequence). V was trimmed by 0 bases and J by 0 bases, leaving 7 bases between them. There are 15 residues in the CDR3. The CDR3 spells CASSQDGLSTDTQYF. The CDR3 nucleotides are TGTGCCAGCAGCCAAGATGGCCTGAGCACAGATACGCAGTATTTT.

This clonotype was observed a few times. The chain has TRBV12-3 or TRBV12-4 and TRBJ2-3, with D unresolved. The CDR3 is 14 residues long. Trimming removed 6 bases at V and 2 bases at J, with 12 bases between. This CDR3 is CASSPRRLTDTQYF. DNA for the CDR3: TGTGCCAGCAGCCCACGGCGGCTCACAGATACGCAGTATTTT.

This clonotype has ten or more counts. This chain joins TRBV27 and TRBJ2-5; D possibly corresponds to TRBD2 (5 bases). CDR3 length equals 14 residues. The V end lost 2 bases, the J end lost 7 bases, and 14 bases lay between the germline ends. Germline lookup yields CDR1 MNHEY and CDR2 SMNVEV (reference sequence). CDR3 in DNA: TGTGCCAGCAGTTTAATCGGCAGGAGCGGGACCCAGTACTTC. This sequence encodes CASSLIGRSGTQYF.

This clonotype was counted a few times. V usage is TRBV20-1 and J usage is TRBJ2-7; 13 nucleotides align to TRBD2. The V segment lost 5 bases and the J segment 2 bases; nucleotides outside the gene matches: 18. CDR3 length: 19 amino acids. CDR1 and CDR2 from the germline V gene are DFQATT and SNEGSKA (reference sequence). The CDR3 bases are TGCAGTGCTTTGGACAGGAAGGTCGTGGGGACTAGCGGGACCTACGAGCAGTACTTC. Amino acids: CSALDRKVVGTSGTYEQYF.

The table lists this clonotype with a few counts. CDR3 in amino acids: CSATSGNEQYF. CDR3 sequence (DNA): TGCAGTGCAACTAGCGGGAACGAGCAGTACTTC. This sequence joins TRBV20-1 and TRBJ2-7; 10 bases match TRBD2. Per the germline V gene, CDR1 is DFQATT and CDR2 is SNEGSKA (reference sequence). Trimming cost V 6 bases and J 5 bases; bases outside gene matches: 1. The CDR3 is 11 amino acids.

J is TRBJ2-3 and V is TRBV28, with D unresolved. The CDR3 has 12 amino acids. The V end was cut by 5 bases, the J end by 10 bases, with 13 bases between. Per the germline V gene, CDR1 is MDHEN and CDR2 is SYDVKM. For the CDR3, the DNA is TGTGCCAGCAGTCCGGAACGTGAGGCGCAGTATTTT. It translates to CASSPEREAQYF.

This rearrangement joins TRBV15 to TRBJ2-7, with D perhaps matching TRBD1 or TRBD2 (5 bases each). The CDR3 loop spans 15 amino acids. Germline V lookup: CDR1 LNHNV, CDR2 YYDKDF (reference sequence). Trimming pared 0 bases from V and 6 bases from J, leaving 15 bases between. CDR3 region: CATSRDHPGRSEQYF. DNA of the CDR3: TGTGCCACCAGCAGAGATCATCCAGGGAGAAGCGAGCAGTACTTC.

The V call is TRBV15, the J call TRBJ2-1, with D possibly matching TRBD1 (6 bases). V lost 0 bases to trimming and J lost 5 bases, with 23 bases between them. CDR3 length: 19 residues. Germline values: CDR1 LNHNV, CDR2 YYDKDF (reference sequence). The CDR3 here is CATSRDSFSRDTWDNEQFF. CDR3 nucleotide sequence: TGTGCCACCAGCAGAGATTCCTTCAGCCGGGACACATGGGACAATGAGCAGTTCTTC.

The DNA for the CDR3 is TGTGCCATCAGTGAGTCTCGGACAGGGGGCGAACCCCTCCACTTT. Its protein product is CAISESRTGGEPLHF. This chain uses TRBV10-3 with TRBJ1-6; 11 positions agree with TRBD1. The CDR3 loop spans 15 amino acids. With V trimmed by 0 bases and J by 12 bases, 4 bases remained unmatched. Germline CDR1 reads ENHRY; CDR2 reads SYGVKD.

The chain links TRBV15 to TRBJ2-5, with D possibly being TRBD2 (5 bases). V was pared by 2 bases and J by 3 bases, with 10 bases between. The CDR3 runs to 14 residues. Germline CDR1 reads LNHNV; CDR2 reads YYDKDF (reference sequence). The CDR3 is CATSRNGKKETQYF. DNA for the CDR3: TGTGCCACCAGCAGAAACGGGAAAAAAGAGACCCAGTACTTC.

The CDR3 DNA reads as TGTGCCAGCATACACAGGGGAGTACGCTATGGCTACACCTTC. It specifies CASIHRGVRYGYTF. V gene TRBV28 combines with J gene TRBJ1-2, with TRBD1 matching over 7 bases. The CDR3 contains 14 residues. V lost 7 bases, J lost 4 bases, and 9 bases stayed unmatched. Germline V gene data show CDR1 as MDHEN and CDR2 as SYDVKM.

This clonotype was observed at least ten times. V gene TRBV6-5 combines with J gene TRBJ2-2; D is undetermined. The germline V gene has CDR1 MNHEY and CDR2 SVGAGI. V gave up 6 bases and J gave up 2 bases, with 4 bases separating them. The CDR3 consists of 12 residues. The CDR3 here is CASRKNTGELFF. DNA of the CDR3: TGTGCCAGCAGGAAAAACACCGGGGAGCTGTTTTTT.

This chain joins TRBV18 and TRBJ2-1; the match to TRBD1 covers 10 bases. The CDR3 spans 15 residues. Germline loops: CDR1 KGHSH, CDR2 LQKENI. V was pared by 6 bases and J by 7 bases, with 9 bases of the junction left unmatched. The CDR3 reads CASSNRTGGGNEQFF. The CDR3 DNA reads as TGTGCCAGCTCCAACAGGACAGGGGGGGGTAATGAGCAGTTCTTC. The whole variable domain, remainder taken from reference TRBV18 and TRBJ2-1, is NAGVMQNPRHLVRRRGQEARLRCSPMKGHSHVYWYRQLPEEGLKFMVYLQKENIIDESGMPKERFSAEFPKEGPSILRIQQVVRGDSAAYFCASSNRTGGGNEQFFGPGTRLTVL.

The rearrangement joins TRBV19 to TRBJ2-7; 10 nucleotides agree with TRBD2. Losses at the gene ends were 7 bases for V and 0 bases for J; bases not matched to a gene: 3. The length of the CDR3 is 14 residues. Germline CDR1 LNHDA, CDR2 SQIVND (reference sequence). CDR3 protein: CASKRTSGSYEQYF. CDR3 in DNA: TGTGCCAGTAAGAGGACTAGCGGCTCCTACGAGCAGTACTTC.

This clonotype was counted a few times. This sequence joins TRBV6-1 and TRBJ2-5; 7 positions agree with TRBD2. Trimming removed 6 bases from V and 0 bases from J; junction bases left unmatched: 4. This CDR3 contains 14 residues. Germline CDR1 and CDR2: MNHNS and SASEGT. The CDR3 coding sequence is TGTGCCAGCAGACGCACTAGCGACCAAGAGACCCAGTACTTC. It translates to CASRRTSDQETQYF.

This chain uses TRBV29-1 with TRBJ2-1, with TRBD2 as a possible D gene (7 bases). The CDR3 contains 15 residues. Trimming removed 7 bases from V and 1 base from J, with 17 bases in between. Germline V gene data show CDR1 as SQVTM and CDR2 as ANQGSEA. CDR3 amino acids: CSARGGVVSYNEQFF. As DNA, the CDR3 is TGCAGCGCCCGAGGGGGGGTGGTATCCTACAATGAGCAGTTCTTC.

V gene TRBV7-2 combines with J gene TRBJ2-3; unclear D gene. This CDR3 region has 11 residues. The ends were cut back, 5 bases at V and 6 bases at J, with 6 bases in the middle. Germline CDR1 and CDR2: SGHTA and FQGNSA. The CDR3 here is CASSAKDTQYF. Written as DNA, the CDR3 is TGTGCCAGCAGCGCGAAGGATACGCAGTATTTT.

This chain's CDR3 is CASSSSLTGYEQYF. The CDR3 DNA is TGCGCCAGCAGCTCGAGCTTGACGGGTTACGAGCAGTACTTC. The rearrangement joins TRBV5-1 to TRBJ2-7; no clear D gene. Trimming removed 3 bases at V and 4 bases at J, with 14 bases between. Per germline, CDR1 SGHRS and CDR2 YFSETQ. This CDR3 is built from 14 residues.

V is TRBV24-1 and J is TRBJ2-2; 14 positions match TRBD2. The CDR3 extends over 16 amino acids. The V segment lost 9 bases and the J segment 6 bases; nucleotides outside the gene matches: 8. CDR1 KGHDR and CDR2 SFDVKD come from the germline V gene. The CDR3 DNA is TGTGCCACCGAGGACCCGGGACTAGCGGGAGCCGGGGAGCTGTTTTTT. It translates to CATEDPGLAGAGELFF.